Following are 8 T cell receptor beta chains from one sample sequenced in a study of T cells after yellow fever vaccination. TCRdb used MiXCR to reprocess the 5' RACE reads, holding one entry per CDR3 protein. Here the sample spans 20,000 to 25,000 distinct CDR3 sequences, 5.2% being singletons. Sequenced material: PBMCs, either bulk or a sorted T-cell subset (CD4+, CD8+, memory, or dextramer-sorted; not recorded which), taken about 41 days after the first yellow fever vaccination. Source of these receptors: a man younger than 30 who received the YFV17D yellow fever vaccine.

This clonotype showed up many times. The V call is TRBV5-4, the J call TRBJ2-3; 9 nucleotides align to TRBD1. The CDR3 extends over 14 amino acids. J lost 2 bases, V lost 4 bases, and 2 bases had no gene match. CDR1 and CDR2 (germline): SGHNT, YYREEE (reference sequence). Here the CDR3 DNA reads TGTGCCAGCAGCGTACAGGGGGCCACAGATACGCAGTATTTT. The encoded protein is CASSVQGATDTQYF.

This clonotype appeared many times. The V and J genes are TRBV3-1 and TRBJ2-2; D gene ambiguous. Germline assignment: CDR1 LGHDT and CDR2 YNNKEL (reference sequence). The CDR3 spans 14 residues. Trimming removed 0 bases at V and 7 bases at J, with 9 bases between. CDR3 nucleotide sequence: TGTGCCAGCAGCCAAGATCAGTGGAACGGGGAGCTGTTTTTT. Its translation is CASSQDQWNGELFF. Combining the CDR3 with reference TRBV3-1 and TRBJ2-2 gives the whole variable domain DTAVSQTPKYLVTQMGNDKSIKCEQNLGHDTMYWYKQDSKKFLKIMFSYNNKELIINETVPNRFSPKSPDKAHLNLHINSLELGDSAVYFCASSQDQWNGELFFGEGSRLTVL.

This clonotype was seen at least ten times. This chain uses TRBV5-5 with TRBJ1-2, with 7 bases matching TRBD1. The CDR3 covers 12 residues. V dropped 2 bases and J dropped 6; count of bases not matched to a gene: 1. The germline gives CDR1 SGHKS, CDR2 YYEKEE (reference sequence). The CDR3 loop is CASSFDRDGYTF. Here the CDR3 DNA reads TGTGCCAGCAGCTTTGACAGGGATGGCTACACCTTC.

V and J are TRBV20-1 and TRBJ2-7, with D unresolved. Trimming stripped 8 bases from V and 4 bases from J, with 12 bases between. CDR3 length equals 11 residues. Germline V gives CDR1 DFQATT, CDR2 SNEGSKA (reference sequence). CDR3 in amino acids: CSTGVTYEQYF. In DNA, the CDR3 is TGCAGTACTGGGGTAACATACGAGCAGTACTTC.

This clonotype was observed at least ten times. The chain uses TRBV4-3 and TRBJ2-7; D is ambiguous. This CDR3 contains 13 residues. The V and J ends lost 5 bases and 3 bases respectively, with 11 bases between them. Germline CDR1 LGHNA, CDR2 YSLEER. As DNA, the CDR3 is TGCGCCAGCAGCTACGGAGCCAACTACGAGCAGTACTTC. As protein: CASSYGANYEQYF.

This clonotype was detected many times. V and J are TRBV4-3 and TRBJ2-6; no firm D call. The V end lost 0 bases, the J end lost 0 bases, and 6 bases lay between the germline ends. The CDR3 has 16 residues. Germline CDR1 reads LGHNA; CDR2 reads YSLEER. The CDR3 coding sequence is TGCGCCAGCAGCCAAGAGTCCGCCTCTGGGGCCAACGTCCTGACTTTC. Translating it yields CASSQESASGANVLTF.

In its sample, this clonotype was seen many times. This sequence joins TRBV7-3 and TRBJ2-3, with TRBD2 as a possible D gene (5 bases). V dropped 4 bases and J dropped 4 bases, with 9 bases sitting between them. The CDR3 spans 13 residues. Per germline, CDR1 SGHTA and CDR2 FQGTGA. The CDR3 loop is CASSSRRADTQYF. DNA of the CDR3: TGTGCCAGCAGCTCCCGGCGGGCAGATACGCAGTATTTT.

This clonotype has at least ten counts. V usage is TRBV15 and J usage is TRBJ2-3; 8 nucleotides agree with TRBD1. The length of the CDR3 is 15 residues. After removal of 7 bases from V and 2 bases from J, the junction contained 8 bases not matched to a gene. Germline V gives CDR1 LNHNV, CDR2 YYDKDF (reference sequence). CDR3 region: CATTRDRHYTDTQYF. The CDR3 DNA reads as TGTGCCACCACCCGGGACAGGCACTACACAGATACGCAGTATTTT. Together with reference TRBV15 and TRBJ2-3, the CDR3 gives the full variable domain: DAMVIQNPRYQVTQFGKPVTLSCSQTLNHNVMYWYQQKSSQAPKLLFHYYDKDFNNEADTPDNFQSRRPNTSFCFLDIRSPGLGDTAMYLCATTRDRHYTDTQYFGPGTRLTVL.